Listed below are T cell receptor beta chains from one sample, sequenced in a study of shared clonotypes between healthy human individuals. The repertoire was sequenced with immunoSEQ multiplex PCR; TCRdb's copy has only in-frame clones and lacks some. The sample carries around 1.6 million clones, approximately 98% recorded once. Sample: naive CD4+ T cells sorted from blood. These receptors originate from a man younger than 45 in good health. Both conserved end residues are trimmed from each CDR3. The D gene is left open where the match is weak. For some rows the clone size is stated as once, few or many, or as a class when expanded; others skip it.

ASTGLAGGPYEQY | TRBV19 | . | 13 | TRBJ2-7 | TRBD2
ASSTRGPHEQY | TRBV19 | . | 11 | TRBJ2-7 | .
ASSLDGTNTGELF | TRBV5-1 | . | 13 | TRBJ2-2 | .
ASSEDSGVHTEAF | TRBV2 | . | 13 | TRBJ1-1 | .
ASSLFLSNEQF | TRBV28 | . | 11 | TRBJ2-1 | .
ASSVAAQETQY | TRBV9 | . | 11 | TRBJ2-5 | .
ASDTGLAAQNEQF | TRBV5-1 | . | 13 | TRBJ2-1 | TRBD2
ASSQFCLEYEKLF | TRBV23-1 | . | 13 | TRBJ1-4 | .
ASSPGQYNEQF | TRBV7-8 | . | 11 | TRBJ2-1 | .
ASSLLGLQDSSYNEQF | TRBV7-9 | . | 16 | TRBJ2-1 | .
ASSGTGELF | TRBV2 | . | 9 | TRBJ2-2 | .
ASTVDSFGEAF | TRBV5-1 | . | 11 | TRBJ1-1 | .
AISERGSQETQY | TRBV10-3 | . | 12 | TRBJ2-5 | .
AGARGLSNQPQH | TRBV4-1 | . | 12 | TRBJ1-5 | .
ASSEPRTGTSTDTQY | TRBV2 | . | 15 | TRBJ2-3 | TRBD1
ASSLYPGGVPGANVLT | TRBV14 | . | 16 | TRBJ2-6 | .
ASSITGTSTGQY | TRBV7-9 | once | 12 | TRBJ2-7 | .
ASSQGRMDRDYGYT | TRBV14 | . | 14 | TRBJ1-2 | TRBD1
ATSRDRQGAGEQY | TRBV15 | few | 13 | TRBJ2-7 | TRBD1
ASSQLRGEKLF | TRBV4-1 | . | 11 | TRBJ1-4 | .
ASLSATTEYEQY | TRBV2 | . | 12 | TRBJ2-7 | .
ASSPFGGLSYNEQF | TRBV6-4 | . | 14 | TRBJ2-1 | .
ASSPHSGFNTDTQY | TRBV28 | . | 14 | TRBJ2-3 | .
ASGQGAEYEQY | TRBV2 | . | 11 | TRBJ2-7 | TRBD1
ASSRVGDSYEQY | TRBV5-4 | . | 12 | TRBJ2-7 | .
ASSSSWANTQY | TRBV7-3 | . | 11 | TRBJ2-3 | .
ASSVADGSYGYT | TRBV9 | . | 12 | TRBJ1-2 | .
ASSLGQGGRSYQETQY | TRBV5-1 | . | 16 | TRBJ2-5 | .
ASSSTGNNEKLF | TRBV27 | . | 12 | TRBJ1-4 | .
ASSFWRERQPQH | TRBV11-3 | few | 12 | TRBJ1-5 | .
ASITQGYQETQY | TRBV2 | . | 12 | TRBJ2-5 | TRBD1
ASSLMESSYNEQF | TRBV7-3 | once | 13 | TRBJ2-1 | .
ASSLLGKGNTEAF | TRBV5-1 | once | 13 | TRBJ1-1 | .
ASSLLGQDSEKLF | TRBV7-2 | . | 13 | TRBJ1-4 | .
ASSYRENQPQH | TRBV19 | . | 11 | TRBJ1-5 | .
ASRTSGIYEQY | TRBV28 | . | 11 | TRBJ2-7 | TRBD2
ASSVAGGSTGNTIY | TRBV9 | . | 14 | TRBJ1-3 | .
ASGPGELF | TRBV19 | . | 8 | TRBJ2-2 | .
ASSGRTSGKGANTDTQY | TRBV5-4 | . | 17 | TRBJ2-3 | TRBD2
ASSSRDRGIYGYT | TRBV19 | . | 13 | TRBJ1-2 | TRBD1
ASSPGLAGSTDTQY | TRBV11-2 | . | 14 | TRBJ2-3 | TRBD2
ATGKDPATGELF | TRBV19 | . | 12 | TRBJ2-2 | .
ATSPRGASTDTQY | TRBV15 | . | 13 | TRBJ2-3 | .
ASSLGQAGAGNTIY | TRBV5-5 | . | 14 | TRBJ1-3 | TRBD1
ASSFKES | TRBV7-7 | once | 7 | TRBJ2-7 | .
ASSIFPGQDRQPQH | TRBV19 | . | 14 | TRBJ1-5 | .
ASSSGRTQGTYEQY | TRBV5-4 | . | 14 | TRBJ2-7 | TRBD1
ASSLVPGQGGEQY | TRBV5-1 | . | 13 | TRBJ2-7 | TRBD1
ASSSRDRFDYGYT | TRBV27 | . | 13 | TRBJ1-2 | TRBD1
PRGAGAMNTEAF | TRBV6-5 | . | 12 | TRBJ1-1 | .
ASSPPGLPLYEQY | TRBV14 | . | 13 | TRBJ2-7 | TRBD2
ASSSGTSGRVTHNEQF | TRBV5-1 | . | 16 | TRBJ2-1 | TRBD2
ASNPTSANTGELF | TRBV6-5 | . | 13 | TRBJ2-2 | TRBD2
SVGWGGSEQY | TRBV29-1 | . | 10 | TRBJ2-7 | TRBD2
ASSLNSGTSGRDTQY | TRBV11-2 | . | 15 | TRBJ2-3 | TRBD2
ASRTATGNEQY | TRBV5-6 | once | 11 | TRBJ2-7 | .
ASSDGTTSYEQY | TRBV10-1 | . | 12 | TRBJ2-7 | .
ASSLMWTDEAF | TRBV5-1 | . | 11 | TRBJ1-1 | .
ASTHTGVNTEAF | TRBV5-1 | . | 12 | TRBJ1-1 | TRBD1